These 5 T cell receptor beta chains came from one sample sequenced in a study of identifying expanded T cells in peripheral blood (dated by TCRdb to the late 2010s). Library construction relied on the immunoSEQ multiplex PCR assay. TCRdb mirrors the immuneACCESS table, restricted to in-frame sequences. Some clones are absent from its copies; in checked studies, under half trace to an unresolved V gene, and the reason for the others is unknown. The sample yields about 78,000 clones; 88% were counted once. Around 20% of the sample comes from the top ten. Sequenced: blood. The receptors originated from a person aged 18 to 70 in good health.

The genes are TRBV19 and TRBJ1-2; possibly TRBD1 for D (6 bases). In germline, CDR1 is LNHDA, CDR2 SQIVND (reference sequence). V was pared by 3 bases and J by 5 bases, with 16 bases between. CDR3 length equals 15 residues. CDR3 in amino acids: CASSIASGAWYGYTF. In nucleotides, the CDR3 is TGTGCCAGTAGTATCGCCTCGGGGGCCTGGTATGGCTACACCTTC.

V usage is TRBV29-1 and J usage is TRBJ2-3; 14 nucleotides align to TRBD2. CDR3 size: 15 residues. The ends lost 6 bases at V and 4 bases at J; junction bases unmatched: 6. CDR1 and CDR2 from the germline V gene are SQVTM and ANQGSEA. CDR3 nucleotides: TGCAGCGTCCTAGGACTAGCGGGGGGTTCAGATACGCAGTATTTT. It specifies CSVLGLAGGSDTQYF.

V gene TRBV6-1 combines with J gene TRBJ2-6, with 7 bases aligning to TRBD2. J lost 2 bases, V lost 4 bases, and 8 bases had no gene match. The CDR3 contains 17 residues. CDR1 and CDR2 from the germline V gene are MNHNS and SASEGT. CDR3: CASSATRAGAGANVLTF. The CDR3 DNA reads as TGTGCCAGCAGTGCTACCCGGGCGGGGGCTGGGGCCAACGTCCTGACTTTC.

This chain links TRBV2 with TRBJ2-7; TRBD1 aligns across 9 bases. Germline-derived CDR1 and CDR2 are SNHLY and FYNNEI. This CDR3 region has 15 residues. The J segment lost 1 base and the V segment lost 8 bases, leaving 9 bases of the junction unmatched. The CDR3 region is CASGSAQGASYEQYF. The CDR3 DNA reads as TGTGCCAGCGGTTCTGCACAGGGGGCTTCCTACGAGCAGTACTTC.

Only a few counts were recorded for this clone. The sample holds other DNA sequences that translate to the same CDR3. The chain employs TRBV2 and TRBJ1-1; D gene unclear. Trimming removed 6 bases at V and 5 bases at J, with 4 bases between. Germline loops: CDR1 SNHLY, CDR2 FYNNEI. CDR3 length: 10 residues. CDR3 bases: TGTGCCAGCAGGGGAACTGAAGCTTTCTTT. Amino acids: CASRGTEAFF.